This TCR beta chain was recovered during a study of blood T cell repertoires in COVID-19. Trimming shortened V by 0 bases and J by 3 bases, and 3 bases separated the two germline ends. This CDR3 has 11 residues. Germline V CDR1 and CDR2: GTSNPN, SVGIG (reference sequence). In the authors' workflow: Reference gene primer amplification gave nucleated cell count estimates. Some clones are missing from TCRdb's copy, which holds only in-frame ones; the method was immunoSEQ multiplex PCR. From that table come the V and J calls and clone size; the DNA was used to work out D and trimming. The repertoire includes about 78,000 clones, around nine tenths of them detected once, and 4.9% sits in the top ten.

The chain carries TRBV30 and TRBJ2-7; D is unclear. Sequencing was done on a sample of peripheral blood. This TCR came from a man aged 45 to 65 with active or convalescent COVID-19. CDR3 coding DNA: TGTGCCTGGAGTGTCCGCTACGAGCAGTACTTC. It codes for CAWSVRYEQYF.